These 5 T cell receptor beta chains were all obtained from the same sample, sequenced in a study of shared T cell receptors in the human thymus. The table came from immunoSEQ multiplex PCR; TCRdb's copy has only in-frame clones and leaves some out. The sample lists about 380,000 clones, around 93% occurring once. The sample consisted of thymocytes. All receptors derive from a human donor.

The rearrangement uses TRBV4-2 and TRBJ2-3; D call uncertain. V was cut by 6 bases and J by 9 bases, with 37 bases left in between. CDR3 length: 20 residues. Germline V gives CDR1 LGHNA, CDR2 YNFKEQ. In nucleotides, the CDR3 is TGTGCCAGCAGTCAACTCACGAAAAGCCCCCCACATCCCCCTCCCGCCACGCAGTATTTT. Amino acid sequence: CASSQLTKSPPHPPPATQYF.

V usage is TRBV7-2 and J usage is TRBJ1-2; D uncertain. The V end was cut by 5 bases, the J end by 4 bases, with 11 bases between. CDR1 is SGHTA, CDR2 FQGNSA, per germline. This CDR3 is built from 13 residues. For the CDR3, the DNA is TGTGCCAGCAGCGTGTCGCTACTCTATGGCTACACCTTC. Protein: CASSVSLLYGYTF.

The rearrangement uses TRBV27 and TRBJ2-1; 13 bases align to TRBD2. The CDR3 runs to 18 residues. The V and J ends lost 3 bases and 2 bases, in that order; junction bases with no gene match: 7. CDR1 is MNHEY, CDR2 SMNVEV, per germline (reference sequence). The chain's CDR3 is CASSLKLAGGLPYNEQFF. CDR3 in DNA: TGTGCCAGCAGTTTGAAACTAGCGGGAGGGTTACCCTACAATGAGCAGTTCTTC.

The rearrangement joins TRBV30 to TRBJ2-7; 11 nucleotides match TRBD2. With 2 bases clipped from V and 3 bases from J, the junction kept 12 bases outside the gene matches. CDR1 is GTSNPN and CDR2 is SVGIG in the germline V gene (reference sequence). The CDR3 has 17 amino acids. The CDR3 region is CAWSFVPGLAAYYEQYF. CDR3 DNA sequence: TGTGCCTGGAGTTTCGTGCCGGGACTAGCGGCTTACTACGAGCAGTACTTC. Based on the CDR3 plus reference TRBV30 and TRBJ2-7, the full variable domain is SQTIHQWPATLVQPVGSPLSLECTVEGTSNPNLYWYRQAAGRGLQLLFYSVGIGQISSEVPQNLSASRPQDRQFILSSKKLLLSDSGFYLCAWSFVPGLAAYYEQYFGPGTRLTVT.

This chain joins TRBV30 and TRBJ2-3; 9 nucleotides agree with TRBD2. The CDR3 sequence is 15 residues long. The junction had 6 bases not matched to a gene; V was cut back by 3 bases and J by 2 bases. The V gene's germline CDR1 is GTSNPN and CDR2 SVGIG (reference sequence). CDR3 sequence (DNA): TGTGCCTGGAGGCCGCTAGCGGGACACACAGATACGCAGTATTTT. The encoded protein is CAWRPLAGHTDTQYF.